This T cell receptor beta chain came from a study of cytomegalovirus exposure and HLA in healthy donors. Study-wide background: Genotyping showed roughly 86% of almost 400 donors falling in the Caucasian-associated ancestry cluster. Study observations and caveats: 87-base-pair reads could not separate some V segments, including TRBV6-2 and TRBV6-3. Under in vitro conditions, a few CMV-associated chains were confirmed as specific for CMV antigens. The dataset shows that most TCR sequences were rare, while some public TCRs occurred in many donors.

Germline V CDR1 and CDR2: SGHRS, YFSETQ. The CDR3 is 15 amino acids. Trimming took 3 bases from V and 1 from J; bases not matched to a gene: 5. The PCR contained 60 Vbeta and 13 Jbeta primers. Only in-frame clones appear in the TCRdb table, and some are missing; sequencing was by immunoSEQ multiplex PCR. The table includes more than 110,000 clones, roughly 80% detected once. The sample holds one count of this clone. Its target is unknown. This clonotype originated in a female donor in good health and CMV-seronegative. The rearrangement links TRBV5-1 to TRBJ2-5; TRBD2 matches at 8 bases. The sample consisted of PBMCs. CDR3 sequence: CASSWASGLQETQYF. The CDR3 region has the DNA TGCGCCAGCAGCTGGGCTAGCGGGCTCCAAGAGACCCAGTACTTC.